The 10 T cell receptor beta chains below come from one sample, sequenced in a study of blood T cell repertoires in COVID-19. The data were produced by immunoSEQ multiplex PCR, yet TCRdb's version contains in-frame clones alone and is incomplete. This sample has hundreds of thousands of clones, with 75% to 90% found just once. Material: PBMCs or T cells enriched from blood (not recorded which). All receptors come from a man between 40 and 49 years old who had recovered from COVID-19.

The count of this clone is one. The V and J genes are TRBV10-3 and TRBJ2-1; 11 nucleotides align to TRBD2. Germline-derived CDR1 and CDR2 are ENHRY and SYGVKD. The CDR3 sequence is 15 residues long. V lost 6 bases, J lost 4 bases, and 5 bases stayed unmatched. Here the CDR3 reads CAIRIAGGEYNEQFF. CDR3 DNA sequence: TGTGCCATCAGAATAGCGGGAGGGGAGTACAATGAGCAGTTCTTC.

V is TRBV9 and J is TRBJ2-7; TRBD2 might be the D (5 bases). V lost 1 base and J lost 5, with 13 bases in between. The germline gives CDR1 SGDLS, CDR2 YYNGEE. The CDR3 runs 14 residues. The DNA for the CDR3 is TGTGCCAGCAGCGTAAGCGGTCTCGGGAACGAGCAGTACTTC. The encoded protein is CASSVSGLGNEQYF.

CDR3 amino acids: CASSQDVAANTIYF. The CDR3 DNA follows: TGTGCCAGCAGCCAAGATGTTGCGGCAAACACCATATATTTT. V is TRBV3-1 (or the pseudogene TRBV3-2) and J is TRBJ1-3, with D uncertain. Trimming removed 0 bases at V and 6 bases at J, with 9 bases between. CDR3 length equals 14 residues. Germline CDR1 reads LGHDT; CDR2 reads YNNKEL (reference sequence).

The chain recombines TRBV9 with TRBJ2-1; TRBD1 agrees at 7 bases. Trimming cost V 1 base and J 4 bases; bases outside gene matches: 5. Germline lookup yields CDR1 SGDLS and CDR2 YYNGEE. The CDR3 consists of 15 residues. CDR3 in DNA: TGTGCCAGCAGCGTACTCGGACAGGAGTACAATGAGCAGTTCTTC. It encodes CASSVLGQEYNEQFF.

The J gene is TRBJ2-1, the V gene TRBV4-3, with 11 bases identical to TRBD1. Germline V gene sequence: CDR1 LGHNA, CDR2 YSLEER. The CDR3 sequence is 13 residues long. The V and J ends lost 4 bases and 8 bases, in that order; junction bases with no gene match: 1. The CDR3 loop reads CASSRDRGDEQFF. The CDR3 DNA reads TGCGCCAGCAGCCGGGACAGGGGGGATGAGCAGTTCTTC.

The chain is built from TRBV19 and TRBJ1-6; D is ambiguous. Per the germline V gene, CDR1 is LNHDA and CDR2 is SQIVND (reference sequence). Trimming shortened V by 3 bases and J by 6 bases, and 6 bases separated the two germline ends. There are 13 residues in the CDR3. This chain's CDR3 is CASSININSPLHF. Here the CDR3 DNA reads TGTGCCAGTAGTATCAACATTAATTCACCCCTCCACTTT.

This sequence joins TRBV5-6 and TRBJ1-2; no reliable D call. The CDR3 totals 14 residues. The germline V gene has CDR1 SGHDT and CDR2 YYEEEE. V lost 1 base, J lost 4 bases, and 11 bases lay in between. CDR3 amino acids: CASSLSQSPYGYTF. CDR3 DNA: TGTGCCAGCAGCTTGTCACAGAGCCCCTATGGCTACACCTTC.

Only a few counts were recorded for this clone. V usage is TRBV25-1 and J usage is TRBJ1-2, with D tentatively TRBD1 (5 bases). Trimming pared 10 bases from V and 4 bases from J, leaving 16 bases between. The CDR3 is 13 amino acids. CDR1 MGHDK and CDR2 SYGVNS come from the germline V gene. The CDR3 protein is CATARGGSYGYTF. CDR3 sequence (DNA): TGTGCCACGGCCCGCGGGGGTAGCTATGGCTACACCTTC.

The V call is TRBV4-1, the J call TRBJ1-5; no firm D call. Trimming took off 1 base at V and 3 bases at J, with 10 bases between the two ends. The CDR3 spans 15 residues. Germline V gene data show CDR1 as MGHRA and CDR2 as YSYEKL. The CDR3 reads CASSQGKLNNQPQHF. CDR3 DNA sequence: TGCGCCAGCAGCCAAGGAAAACTTAACAATCAGCCCCAGCATTTT.

The chain has TRBV7-9 and TRBJ1-4, with TRBD1 identical over 8 bases. Germline CDR1 reads SEHNR; CDR2 reads FQNEAQ (reference sequence). The length of the CDR3 is 14 residues. The ends lost 5 bases at V and 7 bases at J; junction bases unmatched: 6. DNA of the CDR3: TGTGCCAGCAGCCCTGACAGGGGCGGTGAAAAACTGTTTTTT. It translates to CASSPDRGGEKLFF.